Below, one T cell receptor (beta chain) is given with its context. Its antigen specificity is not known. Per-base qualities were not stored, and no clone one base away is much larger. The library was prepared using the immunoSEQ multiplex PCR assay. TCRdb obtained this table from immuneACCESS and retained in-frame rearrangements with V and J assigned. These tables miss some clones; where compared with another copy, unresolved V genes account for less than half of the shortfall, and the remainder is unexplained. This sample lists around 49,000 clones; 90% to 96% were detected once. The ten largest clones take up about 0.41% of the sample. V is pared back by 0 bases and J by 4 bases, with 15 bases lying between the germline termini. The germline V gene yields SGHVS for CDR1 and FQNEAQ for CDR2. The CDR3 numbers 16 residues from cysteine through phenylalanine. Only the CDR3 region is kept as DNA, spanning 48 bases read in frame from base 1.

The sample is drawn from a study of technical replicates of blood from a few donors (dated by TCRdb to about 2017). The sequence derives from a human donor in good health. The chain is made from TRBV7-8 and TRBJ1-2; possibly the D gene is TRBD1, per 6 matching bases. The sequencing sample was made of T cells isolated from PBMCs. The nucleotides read TGTGCCAGCAGCTTAGCCCGGGACACATTCCCCTATGGCTACACCTTC. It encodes CASSLARDTFPYGYTF.